The text below deals with one TCR beta chain. This clone has a handful of counts. This receptor's antigen is unknown. Within one base of it there is no much larger clone, and no base qualities were kept. Trimming leaves V shorter by 3 bases and J shorter by 5 bases, with the junction holding 3 bases beyond the gene matches. Based on the germline V gene (reference sequence), the CDR1 and CDR2 sequences are MNHEY and SMNVEV. From the cysteine through the phenylalanine, the CDR3 covers 14 amino acids. Only the CDR3 region is kept as DNA, spanning 42 bases read in frame from base 1. These data originate in a study of beta chain features in type 1 diabetes (dated by TCRdb to the late 2010s). Broadly, across the study: Mean age, gender distribution, total cell number and subset yield were not different between patients and healthy donors. In the study, recently diagnosed type 1 diabetes patients and matched healthy donors were compared on the TCRB repertoires of their sorted circulating CD4+ T cell subsets. Whereas all 30 or so donors provided naive and central memory subsets, regulatory and stem cell-like memory subsets were isolated from just 8 patients and roughly eight healthy donors. A total of 107,917,701 sorted cells were examined across all samples, and RNA yield correlated strongly with the number of cells per subset. Findings and caveats that apply to the study as a whole: Because cDNA was sequenced instead of genomic DNA, activated cells with high expression could be over-represented, although the groups did not differ in activation or CD3 levels. Shorter templates might be favored by PCR, yet because patient and control samples were amplified and corrected together, any such skew would affect both groups equally. At VDJ recombination sites, patients with type 1 diabetes made fewer insertions and deleted more nucleotides, a pattern implying thymic rearrangement abnormalities. HLA sub-analyses involved small numbers of individuals, so any influence of HLA type on TCRB rearrangement remained unresolved. A moderate but significant shortening of TCRB CDR3 length was observed in type 1 diabetes patients in all four CD4+ subsets. Naive, central memory and regulatory TCRB repertoires appeared to be more alike among patients than among healthy donors.

The entire isolated RNA was reverse transcribed using the High Capacity cDNA Reverse Transcription Kit, and thus expressed TCRB transcripts were sequenced. Deep immunoSEQ sequencing was applied to naive, central memory and regulatory T cell samples, giving an average of about 3.6 million total reads per sample. Sorted cells were lysed in RLT buffer, and RNA was extracted using DNase-treated RNeasy Micro or Mini kits according to cell number. Each cell subset was processed separately to prevent cross-contamination, with patient and healthy donor samples processed together. TCRB sequences were amplified from cDNA with the immunoSEQ multiplex PCR, producing 87-bp fragments spanning the CDR3 region. Amplicons were sequenced on the Illumina HiSeq platform. The paper's processing steps were these. Synthetic template baselines were used to correct PCR bias computationally, reads within Hamming distance 2 were collapsed together, and singletons that could not be merged were discarded. By aligning reads against IMGT, V, D and J genes, CDR3 length, and insertions or deletions at six rearrangement sites were assigned. Within each subset, clonotype counts were normalized to sorted cell number, after which true diversity and Gini coefficients were computed with the tcR R package. The overlap coefficient, calculated on TCRB nucleotide sequences, was used to quantify repertoire sharing. As a proxy for the pre-selection repertoire, out-of-frame TCRB sequences from naive cells were analyzed. In TCRdb, the immuneACCESS table is reduced to in-frame sequences with V and J assigned. These tables do not hold every clone; where another copy was compared, an unresolved V gene accounts for under half, and the others remain unexplained. Clone size and V and J calls were adopted from that table, with D and trimming inferred from the DNA. Across this sample there are under 950,000 clones, with 15% to 20% seen only once. Roughly 0.025% of the sample is held by the ten biggest clonotypes.

Each donor gave one peripheral blood draw, approximately 120 mL on average, collected into heparinised tubes. Naive, central memory, regulatory and stem cell-like memory CD4+ T cells were sorted on a BD FACSAria II using a panel including CD45RO, CCR7, CD25, CD127, CD95 and CD27. Purity was above 95% for every sorted population. PBMCs were separated immediately by Lymphoprep density gradient centrifugation and were stained directly, without being cultured. So that batch effects would be minimized, each experiment stained and sorted samples in pairs, pairing one healthy donor with one patient. Sequenced: naive CD4+ T cells from blood. In light of the paper, this sample's cell subset or site label describes: true naive CD4+ T cells. This TCR derives from a woman younger than 30 in good health. This chain is built from TRBV27 and TRBJ1-5, with 8 central nucleotides matching TRBD1. This receptor has the CDR3 CASSLVRGHQPQHF. In nucleotides, the sequence is TGTGCCAGCAGTTTGGTCAGGGGGCATCAGCCCCAGCATTTT.